This T cell receptor (beta chain) was retrieved from a study of control samples from healthy donors and cancer patients. Method: immunoSEQ multiplex PCR; TCRdb's copy keeps in-frame clones and lacks some. The table records under 70,000 clones, around 90% of them present only once. Germline V gives CDR1 MDHEN, CDR2 SYDVKM. Trimming removed 6 bases from V and 0 bases from J, with 7 bases in between. The CDR3 is 13 amino acids. This receptor was taken from a man aged 50-59 years in good health. This chain links TRBV28 with TRBJ2-3, with D uncertain. Sequenced sample: blood. The CDR3 here is CASRRSSTDTQYF. CDR3 coding DNA: TGTGCCAGCAGGCGATCTAGCACAGATACGCAGTATTTT.